Each of the 21 T cell receptor beta chains below was sequenced from the same sample in a study of blood T cell repertoires in COVID-19. Generated by immunoSEQ multiplex PCR, the TCRdb table keeps only in-frame clones and is missing some. The profile shows some 42,000 clones, about 91% of them singletons. Sequenced: peripheral blood. Receptor source: a man between 50 and 59 years old with active COVID-19.

The chain combines TRBV5-1 with TRBJ2-7, with a possible D match to TRBD1 (6 bases). V lost 5 bases, J lost 3 bases, and 12 bases lay in between. CDR1 and CDR2 from the germline V gene are SGHRS and YFSETQ. The CDR3 consists of 13 residues. The CDR3 spells CASSRVTGYEQYF. In DNA, the CDR3 is TGCGCCAGCAGTCGAGTGACAGGCTACGAGCAGTACTTC.

The sample holds one count of this clone. The genes are TRBV30 and TRBJ2-1; a possible D gene is TRBD2 (5 bases). The CDR3 loop spans 16 amino acids. Germline V gene sequence: CDR1 GTSNPN, CDR2 SVGIG (reference sequence). V was cut by 4 bases and J by 5 bases, with 21 bases left in between. CDR3 region: CAWTPETMGKNNEQFF. CDR3 DNA sequence: TGTGCCTGGACCCCTGAGACTATGGGGAAGAACAATGAGCAGTTCTTC. Full variable domain (remainder filled in from reference TRBV30 and TRBJ2-1): SQTIHQWPATLVQPVGSPLSLECTVEGTSNPNLYWYRQAAGRGLQLLFYSVGIGQISSEVPQNLSASRPQDRQFILSSKKLLLSDSGFYLCAWTPETMGKNNEQFFGPGTRLTVL.

The rearrangement uses TRBV19 and TRBJ1-2; D is uncertain. V gave up 4 bases and J gave up 0 bases, with 12 bases separating them. The CDR3 contains 15 residues. Germline V gives CDR1 LNHDA, CDR2 SQIVND (reference sequence). The CDR3 DNA follows: TGTGCCAGTAGTAGTGGTATAGAGGCTAACTATGGCTACACCTTC. This sequence encodes CASSSGIEANYGYTF.

This rearrangement joins TRBV19 to TRBJ2-5; D gene ambiguous. The length of the CDR3 is 13 residues. Germline loops: CDR1 LNHDA, CDR2 SQIVND (reference sequence). Trimming cost V 4 bases and J 5 bases, with 11 bases left between them. This CDR3 reads CASSTGPRETQYF. As DNA, the CDR3 is TGTGCCAGTAGTACCGGCCCGCGGGAGACCCAGTACTTC.

The V call is TRBV2, the J call TRBJ2-1; a possible D gene is TRBD1 (5 bases). The CDR3 totals 14 residues. The V and J ends lost 0 bases and 3 bases respectively, with 6 bases between them. In germline, CDR1 is SNHLY, CDR2 FYNNEI. This CDR3 reads CASSEAQGYNEQFF. CDR3 nucleotides: TGTGCCAGCAGTGAAGCGCAGGGCTACAATGAGCAGTTCTTC.

This clone showed up just once. The chain recombines TRBV5-6 with TRBJ1-5; D not certain. This CDR3 has 14 residues. Germline CDR1 SGHDT, CDR2 YYEEEE. Trimming cost V 0 bases and J 6 bases, with 10 bases left between them. The CDR3 DNA reads as TGTGCCAGCAGCTTGGCCATGGGCGTTCAGCCCCAGCATTTT. Translation gives CASSLAMGVQPQHF.

CDR3 sequence (DNA): TGTGCCAGCAGCGTAGAATATGGGCCTACAGGGGAGCTGTTTTTT. Its translation is CASSVEYGPTGELFF. This sequence joins TRBV9 and TRBJ2-2, with D uncertain. Trimming left V 0 bases short and J 8 bases short, with 14 bases between. This CDR3 is 15 amino acids long. Germline-derived CDR1 and CDR2 are SGDLS and YYNGEE.

This chain connects TRBV4-1 to TRBJ2-6, with 7 bases identical to TRBD1. The CDR3 is made up of 20 amino acids. The J segment lost 4 bases and the V segment lost 0 bases, leaving 15 bases of the junction unmatched. From germline, CDR1 is MGHRA and CDR2 YSYEKL. The CDR3: CASSQETGSSSAAGANVLTF. The CDR3 nucleotides read TGCGCCAGCAGCCAAGAGACAGGGTCCTCTAGTGCGGCAGGGGCCAACGTCCTGACTTTC.

J is TRBJ1-1 and V is TRBV6-5; D not certain. The CDR3 has 13 residues. CDR1 is MNHEY, CDR2 SVGAGI, per germline. The V end was cut by 0 bases, the J end by 5 bases, with 7 bases between. The CDR3 region has the DNA TGTGCCAGCAGTTACTCGACCGGGACTGAAGCTTTCTTT. Amino acids: CASSYSTGTEAFF.

The rearrangement uses TRBV3-1 (or the pseudogene TRBV3-2) and TRBJ1-2, with 10 bases identical to TRBD1. The V segment lost 6 bases and the J segment 7 bases; nucleotides outside the gene matches: 8. The germline CDR1 and CDR2 sequences are LGHDT and YNNKEL (reference sequence). The CDR3 is 14 amino acids. The CDR3 spells CASSPGQGVFGYTF. The CDR3, as DNA: TGTGCCAGCAGTCCCGGACAGGGGGTTTTTGGCTACACCTTC.

The chain has TRBV7-9 and TRBJ1-5, with D perhaps TRBD1 (5 bases). The CDR3 is made up of 13 amino acids. CDR1 is SEHNR and CDR2 is FQNEAQ in the germline V gene (reference sequence). The germline V and J ends were trimmed by 5 bases and 7 bases, with 12 bases remaining between them. The CDR3 nucleotides are TGTGCCAGCAGCAAAGGGGCGGGGCAGCCCCAGCATTTT. This codes for CASSKGAGQPQHF.

V is TRBV19 and J is TRBJ2-3; perhaps TRBD1 as D (6 bases). V lost 4 bases and J 2 bases, leaving 10 bases between the germline ends. Germline CDR1 is LNHDA and CDR2 is SQIVND (reference sequence). The CDR3 contains 14 residues. The CDR3 bases are TGTGCCAGTAGTACCACAGGGCCCACAGATACGCAGTATTTT. It codes for CASSTTGPTDTQYF.

The genes are TRBV9 and TRBJ1-2, with 8 bases identical to TRBD1. The CDR3 length is 14 residues. J lost 0 bases, V lost 6 bases, and 4 bases had no gene match. Germline V gene lookup returns CDR1 SGDLS and CDR2 YYNGEE. The CDR3 DNA sequence: TGTGCCAGCACCAGACAGGGGACTAACTATGGCTACACCTTC. Its translation is CASTRQGTNYGYTF.

The chain has TRBV7-2 and TRBJ1-5; D is perhaps TRBD1 (6 bases). Germline CDR1 SGHTA, CDR2 FQGNSA. The CDR3 runs 14 residues. V lost 0 bases to trimming and J lost 7 bases, with 10 bases between them. The chain's CDR3 is CASSLAERGQPQHF. As DNA, the CDR3 is TGTGCCAGCAGCTTAGCGGAGAGGGGGCAGCCCCAGCATTTT.

V gene TRBV5-6 combines with J gene TRBJ1-5; D is uncertain. There are 13 residues in the CDR3. The V end lost 4 bases, the J end lost 2 bases, and 7 bases lay between the germline ends. Germline V gene sequence: CDR1 SGHDT, CDR2 YYEEEE. DNA for the CDR3: TGTGCCAGCAGCCCCGCAGGCAATCAGCCCCAGCATTTT. This gives the protein CASSPAGNQPQHF.

The chain combines TRBV5-1 with TRBJ1-3; D is unclear. CDR1 is SGHRS, CDR2 YFSETQ, per germline. This CDR3 is 14 amino acids long. Trimming cost V 0 bases and J 2 bases, with 6 bases left between them. The CDR3 is CASSLGTAGNTIYF. CDR3 sequence (DNA): TGCGCCAGCAGCTTGGGTACAGCTGGAAACACCATATATTTT.

The rearrangement joins TRBV10-3 to TRBJ2-1, with 7 positions matching TRBD2. Trimming removed 0 bases from V and 9 bases from J; junction bases left unmatched: 11. The CDR3 covers 16 residues. Germline V gene data show CDR1 as ENHRY and CDR2 as SYGVKD. CDR3 DNA sequence: TGTGCCATCAGTGAGTCCACCGGGACTACTTTTGGTGAGCAGTTCTTC. This sequence encodes CAISESTGTTFGEQFF.

This chain links TRBV5-5 with TRBJ2-3; maybe TRBD2 (7 bases). The CDR3 length is 18 residues. Trimming shortened V by 0 bases and J by 6 bases, and 23 bases separated the two germline ends. The V gene's germline CDR1 is SGHKS and CDR2 YYEKEE (reference sequence). The CDR3 bases are TGTGCCAGCAGCTTGGATGGGGGGGGCCCAGGGCGGTCCGATACGCAGTATTTT. Encoded protein: CASSLDGGGPGRSDTQYF.

The chain has TRBV30 and TRBJ2-3; maybe TRBD2 (5 bases). The CDR3 spans 12 residues. V dropped 2 bases and J dropped 4 bases, with 7 bases sitting between them. Germline V gene sequence: CDR1 GTSNPN, CDR2 SVGIG (reference sequence). CDR3 sequence: CAWSNGADTQYF. The CDR3 DNA is TGTGCCTGGAGTAACGGGGCAGATACGCAGTATTTT.

V and J are TRBV28 and TRBJ2-7, with 12 bases matching TRBD1. With 5 bases clipped from V and 2 bases from J, the junction kept 7 bases outside the gene matches. CDR3 length: 16 residues. The germline V gene has CDR1 MDHEN and CDR2 SYDVKM. In DNA, the CDR3 is TGTGCCAGCAGTCCTTCCGGGACAGGGGGCCCCTACGAGCAGTACTTC. This translates into CASSPSGTGGPYEQYF.

This clone was observed a single time. The chain joins TRBV28 to TRBJ2-7, with TRBD2 as a possible D gene (6 bases). The germline V gene has CDR1 MDHEN and CDR2 SYDVKM. The CDR3 spans 14 residues. Trimming left V 1 base short and J 3 bases short, with 10 bases between. The CDR3 DNA is TGTGCCAGCAGTTTATCCGGGACTTACTACGAGCAGTACTTC. Translated: CASSLSGTYYEQYF. Looking up the rest from reference TRBV28 and TRBJ2-7 gives the full variable domain: DVKVTQSSRYLVKRTGEKVFLECVQDMDHENMFWYRQDPGLGLRLIYFSYDVKMKEKGDIPEGYSVSREKKERFSLILESASTNQTSMYLCASSLSGTYYEQYFGPGTRLTVT.